This T cell receptor beta chain stems from a study of cytomegalovirus exposure and HLA in healthy donors. Study context: Some 180 million T cells yielded more than 90 million unique TCR beta sequences in earlier analysis.

The germline V gene has CDR1 SQVTM and CDR2 ANQGSEA. The CDR3 is 12 amino acids. V gave up 0 bases and J gave up 6 bases; unmatched junction bases: 1. The PCR had 60 Vbeta and 13 Jbeta primers. The assay was immunoSEQ multiplex PCR, and TCRdb's table has in-frame clones only and misses some. The sample has about 160,000 clones; under 90% are singletons. This clone is a singleton in its sample. Its antigen is currently unknown. Findings and caveats of the study: TRBV6-2, TRBV6-3 and some other V segments were unresolvable in 87-base-pair reads. Most observed TCR sequences were rare, whereas some public TCRs were detected in many donors.

The rearrangement joins TRBV29-1 to TRBJ2-7; 8 nucleotides align to TRBD2. Sequenced material: PBMCs. This sequence originates from a man between 18 and 29 years old in good health and CMV-seronegative. DNA of the CDR3: TGCAGCGTTGAAGATCGGGAGGGCGAGCAGTACTTC. This encodes CSVEDREGEQYF.